This T cell receptor beta chain was profiled in a study of cytotoxic CD8 clonotypes in ibrutinib-treated CLL. Sequencing was performed with immunoSEQ multiplex PCR; in TCRdb, only in-frame clones are kept and a portion is missing. The sample holds 55,000 to 85,000 clones, 90% seen once. CDR3 length: 17 residues. Trimming pared 4 bases from V and 2 bases from J, leaving 18 bases between. Per the germline V gene, CDR1 is SGHAT and CDR2 is FQNNGV. This sequence joins TRBV11-2 and TRBJ1-5, with a possible D match to TRBD1 (5 bases). This specimen was PBMCs, taken after 12 months of ibrutinib treatment. The receptor's source is a human donor with chronic lymphocytic leukemia. The CDR3 is CASSSFGGPIGNQPQHF. Written as DNA, the CDR3 is TGTGCCAGCAGCTCCTTTGGGGGACCCATAGGCAATCAGCCCCAGCATTTT.